The rows below give T cell receptor beta chains drawn from one sample of a study of cytomegalovirus exposure and HLA in healthy donors. This table comes from immunoSEQ multiplex PCR, and its TCRdb copy is limited to in-frame clones, with some not included. The sample consists of roughly 66,000 clones, about 84% of them appearing once. The sequenced sample was PBMCs. These receptors were obtained from a young man in good health and CMV-seropositive. Both conserved end residues are part of each CDR3.

>TRBV13|TRBJ2-7
CASIYRDSYEQYF
>TRBV21-1|TRBJ1-3
CASRPNAVSGNTIYF
>TRBV10-3|TRBJ2-5
CAISESSGGLETQYF
>TRBV14|TRBJ1-5
CASSQDLGARQPQHF
>TRBV20-1|TRBJ2-1
CSARAGDRSFF
>TRBV6-6|TRBJ2-7
CASRPATGGNEQYF
>TRBV28|TRBJ1-2
CASSLAEINYGYTF
>TRBV5-1|TRBJ2-1
CASSLAGDHNEQFF
>TRBV7-6|TRBJ2-3
CASSFPPLAGGTDTQYF
>TRBV6-1|TRBJ1-1
CASRATGGTEAFF
>TRBV30|TRBJ1-2
CAWSPTRQGAHGYTF
>TRBV7-9|TRBJ1-2
CASSVDRFYGYTF
>TRBV11-1|TRBJ2-2
CASSWGQGAGELFF
>TRBV5-5|TRBJ1-4
CASSFEPSGKLFF